Listed here are 2 T cell receptor beta chains from one sample, sequenced in a study of shared clonotypes between healthy human individuals. The repertoire was sequenced with immunoSEQ multiplex PCR; TCRdb's copy has only in-frame clones and lacks some. The data show a few million clones, 80% to 95% seen once. Sequenced: naive CD4+ T cells from PBMCs. Specified subset: CD45RA+ positively selected. The receptors derive from a young man in good health. Some clones in this sample may be carry-over from other donors' samples.

The gene calls are TRBV6-5 and TRBJ1-4, with TRBD1 identical over 7 bases. After removal of 2 bases from V and 3 bases from J, the junction contained 6 bases not matched to a gene. This CDR3 spans 16 amino acids. Germline V gives CDR1 MNHEY, CDR2 SVGAGI. In nucleotides, the CDR3 is TGTGCCAGCAGTTACCGTTGGGACAGTTCTAATGAAAAACTGTTTTTT. It is translated as CASSYRWDSSNEKLFF.

The rearrangement uses TRBV13 and TRBJ1-6; 8 positions agree with TRBD1. J was trimmed by 10 bases and V by 5 bases; bases with no gene match: 10. This CDR3 is 15 amino acids long. The germline V gene encodes CDR1 PRHDT and CDR2 FYEKMQ (reference sequence). CDR3 amino acids: CASSRSRQGRSPLHF. CDR3 nucleotide sequence: TGTGCCAGCAGCCGCTCTAGACAGGGGAGATCACCCCTCCACTTT.